The clone carrying this T cell receptor beta chain was found many times. Its antigen is not known. The data belong to a study of neurological immune-mediated disorders. Study-wide points: The expanded clones of different subjects shared no CDR3 amino acid sequences (suggesting private repertoires in all groups).

Using its own MiXCR run on the 5' RACE reads, TCRdb lists one record per CDR3 protein. The profile shows roughly 80,000 distinct CDR3 sequences, approximately 17% of them singletons. The CDR3 is made up of 16 amino acids. Germline V gene sequence: CDR1 SGHRS, CDR2 YFSETQ. Trimming shortened V by 0 bases and J by 5 bases, and 16 bases separated the two germline ends. J is TRBJ2-3 and V is TRBV5-1; D not resolved. The sequenced material came from PBMCs. The TCR comes from a woman between 35 and 50 years old in good health. The CDR3 loop reads CASSLGYFMTGDTQYF. In nucleotides, the CDR3 is TGCGCCAGCAGCTTGGGATACTTCATGACCGGAGATACGCAGTATTTT.